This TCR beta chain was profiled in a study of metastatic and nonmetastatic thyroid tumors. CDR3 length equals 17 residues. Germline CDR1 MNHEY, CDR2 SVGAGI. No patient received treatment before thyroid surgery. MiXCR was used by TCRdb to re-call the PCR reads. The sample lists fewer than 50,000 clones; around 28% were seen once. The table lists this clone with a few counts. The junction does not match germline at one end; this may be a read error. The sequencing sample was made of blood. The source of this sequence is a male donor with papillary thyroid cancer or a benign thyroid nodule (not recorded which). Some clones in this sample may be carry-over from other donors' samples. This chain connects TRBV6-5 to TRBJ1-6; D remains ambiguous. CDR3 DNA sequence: TGTGCCAGCAGTAACCCACCCGGAAGTGGCTTTAATTCACCCATCCACTTT. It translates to CASSNPPGSGFNSPIHF.